The source of this TCR beta chain is a study of lymphopenia after photon versus proton radiotherapy. General observations from the study: After lymphocyte nadir, photon-treated repertoires showed oligoclonal expansion, especially CD8+ Temra. Larger post-nadir TCR diversity loss correlated inversely with survival in deceased patients. Proton therapy kept repertoires fairly stable, unlike photons, which gained effector/memory cells. Authors raise, but do not show, better survival with proton therapy.

Profiled with immunoSEQ multiplex PCR; TCRdb holds only in-frame clones, not every one. The sample yields fewer than 7,500 clones, approximately 93% seen once. On this clone: Its matching antigen is unknown.

This sample comprised peripheral blood, obtained from a patient treated with photon-based radiotherapy. The origin of this receptor is a woman between 50 and 59 years old with cholangiocarcinoma.

The CDR3 DNA follows: TGTGCCAGCAGTAGAGATGGGAGCAATCAGCCCCAGCATTTT. Translating it yields CASSRDGSNQPQHF. The rearrangement links TRBV7-2 to TRBJ1-5, with D unclear. Germline CDR1 and CDR2: SGHTA and FQGNSA. This CDR3 has 14 residues. The germline V and J ends were trimmed by 6 bases and 1 base, with 10 bases remaining between them.